The clone carrying this TCR beta chain was counted a few times. The antigen remains unidentified. The data are from a study of blood T cells in healthy people across ages. General study findings and limits: Researchers deemed the diversity estimates from one million T cells underestimates.

Alongside a J-beta primer mix, a sample-barcoded 5' primer served in a second PCR lasting 7 to 11 cycles. TCRdb analysed the 5' RACE reads with MiXCR anew, one entry per CDR3 protein. The sample has about 1.4 million distinct CDR3 sequences, almost 60% seen once. The donors, all healthy, were Caucasians living in Russia, aged 6 to 90. No fewer than 5 micrograms of total RNA were isolated from every sample. V gave up 2 bases and J gave up 5 bases; unmatched junction bases: 6. The CDR3 is 15 amino acids. The sequenced sample was blood. This TCR came from a man aged 18 to 30 in good health. V and J are TRBV12-3 or TRBV12-4 and TRBJ2-7; TRBD1 agrees at 10 bases. The CDR3 is CASSLFGTGDNEQYF. The CDR3 DNA reads as TGTGCCAGCAGTTTATTCGGGACAGGGGACAACGAGCAGTACTTC.